This entry is about one TCR beta chain. Trimming pared 5 bases from V and 0 bases from J, leaving 13 bases between. The germline V gene encodes CDR1 SQVTM and CDR2 ANQGSEA. The CDR3 has 14 amino acids. Assay used: immunoSEQ multiplex PCR; TCRdb lists only in-frame clones, some missing. The sample holds 2 million to 2.5 million clones, over 85% seen once. This sample stems from a study of shared clonotypes between healthy human individuals. V gene TRBV29-1 combines with J gene TRBJ1-1; D uncertain. The source is a young man in good health. Some clones in this sample may be carry-over from other donors' samples. The sequenced sample was naive CD4+ T cells from PBMCs. Subset indicated: CD45RA+ positively selected. The CDR3 loop reads CSVRSGGMNTEAFF. CDR3 in DNA: TGCAGCGTTCGCTCAGGTGGGATGAACACTGAAGCTTTCTTT.